A selection of T cell receptor beta chains follows, all from one sample in a study of T-cell memory formation after mild COVID-19. TCRdb called the 5' RACE reads again in MiXCR, with one record for every CDR3 protein. The repertoire consists of 350,000 to 450,000 distinct CDR3 sequences, with about an eighth occurring once and the leading ten covering under 25%. The specimen was PBMCs or a T cell subset sorted from them (not recorded which). These receptors were collected from a man between 18 and 29 years old who had mild COVID-19 (a few samples of this study predate the infection). Cell type and time point are not known. Both conserved end residues are part of each CDR3. D genes are given only for firm matches. Clone size appears in some rows only: once, few, many, or a class for an expanded clone.

d_gene: .
v_gene: TRBV4-3
abundance: many
j_gene: TRBJ2-2
CDR3aa: CASSSGPTPGELFF
CDR3nt: TGCGCCAGCAGTTCCGGACCGACCCCCGGGGAGCTGTTTTTT

d_gene: .
v_gene: TRBV5-6
abundance: many
j_gene: TRBJ2-5
CDR3aa: CASSLGDAISQYF
CDR3nt: TGTGCCAGCAGCTTGGGTGACGCCATATCCCAGTACTTC

d_gene: .
v_gene: TRBV28
abundance: .
j_gene: TRBJ1-2
CDR3aa: CASSREGRGSPF
CDR3nt: TGTGCCAGCAGCCGAGAAGGCCGAGGATCCCCCTTC

d_gene: .
v_gene: TRBV18
abundance: .
j_gene: TRBJ1-3
CDR3aa: CASSPPLGRVSGNTIYF
CDR3nt: TGTGCCAGCTCACCACCGTTGGGACGGGTCTCTGGAAACACCATATATTTT

d_gene: .
v_gene: TRBV7-2
abundance: few
j_gene: TRBJ1-2
CDR3aa: CASGGPRGQGYTF
CDR3nt: TGTGCCAGCGGGGGTCCACGGGGGCAGGGCTACACCTTC

d_gene: .
v_gene: TRBV7-2
abundance: .
j_gene: TRBJ2-3
CDR3aa: CASSFVWGPTDTQYF
CDR3nt: TGTGCCAGCAGCTTTGTGTGGGGGCCCACAGATACGCAGTATTTT

d_gene: .
v_gene: TRBV7-3
abundance: .
j_gene: TRBJ2-3
CDR3aa: CASSAGRGGSADTQYF
CDR3nt: TGTGCCAGCAGCGCAGGAAGGGGGGGATCGGCAGATACGCAGTATTTT

d_gene: TRBD1
v_gene: TRBV5-1
abundance: few
j_gene: TRBJ1-4
CDR3aa: CASSPSRQGGEKLFF
CDR3nt: TGCGCCAGCAGCCCGTCACGACAGGGGGGCGAAAAACTGTTTTTT

d_gene: TRBD2
v_gene: TRBV20-1
abundance: few
j_gene: TRBJ2-5
CDR3aa: CSARGLAGGWQTQYF
CDR3nt: TGCAGTGCTAGAGGGCTAGCGGGGGGGTGGCAGACCCAGTACTTC

d_gene: .
v_gene: TRBV7-9
abundance: .
j_gene: TRBJ1-2
CDR3aa: CASSQGGYGGYTF
CDR3nt: TGTGCCAGCAGCCAGGGAGGGTATGGGGGCTACACCTTC

d_gene: .
v_gene: TRBV5-1
abundance: .
j_gene: TRBJ1-6
CDR3aa: CASREGQILGSPLHF
CDR3nt: TGCGCCAGCAGAGAAGGACAGATCCTTGGGTCACCCCTCCACTTT

d_gene: .
v_gene: TRBV27
abundance: few
j_gene: TRBJ1-5
CDR3aa: CASGSRNSNQPQHF
CDR3nt: TGTGCCAGCGGTTCTCGGAATAGCAATCAGCCCCAGCATTTT

d_gene: TRBD1
v_gene: TRBV7-9
abundance: .
j_gene: TRBJ2-5
CDR3aa: CASSSQGAKETQYF
CDR3nt: TGTGCCAGCAGCTCGCAGGGGGCGAAGGAGACCCAGTACTTC

d_gene: .
v_gene: TRBV4-1
abundance: many
j_gene: TRBJ2-5
CDR3aa: CASSQVIMTLGETQYF
CDR3nt: TGCGCCAGCAGCCAAGTCATAATGACCCTGGGAGAGACCCAGTACTTC

d_gene: .
v_gene: TRBV10-3
abundance: .
j_gene: TRBJ1-5
CDR3aa: CAISPNNQPQHF
CDR3nt: TGTGCCATCAGTCCGAACAATCAGCCCCAGCATTTT

d_gene: .
v_gene: TRBV7-9
abundance: few
j_gene: TRBJ2-7
CDR3aa: CASSLDPIHEQYF
CDR3nt: TGTGCCAGCAGCTTAGACCCTATCCACGAGCAGTACTTC

d_gene: TRBD1
v_gene: TRBV9
abundance: few
j_gene: TRBJ1-5
CDR3aa: CASSETDGTGIWQPQHF
CDR3nt: TGTGCCAGCAGCGAAACCGACGGGACAGGGATTTGGCAGCCCCAGCATTTT

d_gene: .
v_gene: TRBV24-1
abundance: .
j_gene: TRBJ2-3
CDR3aa: CATSERGTDTQYF
CDR3nt: TGTGCCACCAGTGAAAGGGGAACAGATACGCAGTATTTT

d_gene: TRBD2
v_gene: TRBV15
abundance: .
j_gene: TRBJ2-5
CDR3aa: CATSREGLAGGQETQYF
CDR3nt: TGTGCCACCAGCAGAGAAGGTCTAGCGGGGGGGCAAGAGACCCAGTACTTC

d_gene: TRBD1
v_gene: TRBV5-1
abundance: .
j_gene: TRBJ1-2
CDR3aa: CASSLGTPTGLYNYGYTF
CDR3nt: TGCGCCAGCAGCTTGGGGACTCCGACAGGGCTGTATAACTATGGCTACACCTTC

d_gene: .
v_gene: TRBV5-1
abundance: few
j_gene: TRBJ1-1
CDR3aa: CASSLIGLGANTEAFF
CDR3nt: TGCGCCAGCAGCTTGATAGGGTTGGGGGCGAACACTGAAGCTTTCTTT

d_gene: TRBD2
v_gene: TRBV4-1
abundance: .
j_gene: TRBJ2-5
CDR3aa: CASSPGTSGGGPRGAQYF
CDR3nt: TGCGCCAGCAGCCCCGGGACTAGCGGGGGGGGACCCCGGGGGGCCCAGTACTTC